This T cell receptor (beta chain) appears in the sequencing data of a study of response to subunit inactivated influenza vaccine. With 4 bases removed from V and 2 bases from J, the gap between germline ends came to 6 bases. The germline gives CDR1 SGHTS, CDR2 YDEGEE. The CDR3 has 12 residues. Using its own MiXCR run on the RT-PCR reads, TCRdb lists one record per CDR3 protein. The sample yields around 580,000 distinct CDR3 sequences, 12% to 15% seen once. This clonotype has at least ten counts. Its antigen is as yet unknown. Whole-study findings and limits: T cells newly recruited by each seasonal influenza vaccination are few, the authors suggested.

This TCR was recovered from a man aged 50 or older who received an inactivated influenza vaccine. This chain connects TRBV5-8 to TRBJ1-2; D is uncertain. The material was PBMCs from blood, obtained 11 to 12 days after vaccination. The CDR3 sequence is CASSTGNYGYTF. The CDR3 DNA follows: TGTGCCAGCAGCACGGGGAACTATGGCTACACCTTC.